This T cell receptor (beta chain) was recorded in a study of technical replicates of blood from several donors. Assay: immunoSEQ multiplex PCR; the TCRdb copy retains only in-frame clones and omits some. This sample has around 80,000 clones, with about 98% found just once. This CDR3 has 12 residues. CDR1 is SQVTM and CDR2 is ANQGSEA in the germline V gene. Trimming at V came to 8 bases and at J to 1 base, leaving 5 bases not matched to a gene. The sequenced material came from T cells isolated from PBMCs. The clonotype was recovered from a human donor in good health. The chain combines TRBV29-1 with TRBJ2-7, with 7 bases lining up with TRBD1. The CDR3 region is CSTSTGSYEQYF. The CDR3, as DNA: TGCAGCACCTCGACAGGGTCCTACGAGCAGTACTTC.